The T cell receptor (beta chain) described here comes from a study of shared clonotypes between healthy human individuals. The study, taken as a whole, reports: Around 5.3% of naive CD4 clonotypes were shared across a few donors. Incompleteness in sorted-subset sequencing, despite large depth, was shown by rarefaction.

Comments on this clone: What it binds is not known.

Trimming took off 1 base at V and 0 bases at J, with 9 bases between the two ends. The CDR3 extends over 15 amino acids. CDR1 and CDR2 (germline): MGHDK, SYGVNS. Repertoires were generated with immunoSEQ multiplex PCR, while TCRdb's copy carries only in-frame clones and drops some. The sample consists of approximately 350,000 clones, roughly 70% of them appearing once. This chain connects TRBV25-1 to TRBJ1-1; D ambiguous. The sequenced sample was memory CD4+ T cells sorted from blood. Subset here: CD45RA-negative fraction. This receptor was identified in a man aged 25-45 years in good health. The CDR3 is CASSESGQMNTEAFF. For the CDR3, the DNA is TGTGCCAGCAGTGAATCTGGGCAAATGAACACTGAAGCTTTCTTT. Combining the CDR3 with reference TRBV25-1 and TRBJ1-1 gives the whole variable domain EADIYQTPRYLVIGTGKKITLECSQTMGHDKMYWYQQDPGMELHLIHYSYGVNSTEKGDLSSESTVSRIRTEHFPLTLESARPSHTSQYLCASSESGQMNTEAFFGQGTRLTVV.